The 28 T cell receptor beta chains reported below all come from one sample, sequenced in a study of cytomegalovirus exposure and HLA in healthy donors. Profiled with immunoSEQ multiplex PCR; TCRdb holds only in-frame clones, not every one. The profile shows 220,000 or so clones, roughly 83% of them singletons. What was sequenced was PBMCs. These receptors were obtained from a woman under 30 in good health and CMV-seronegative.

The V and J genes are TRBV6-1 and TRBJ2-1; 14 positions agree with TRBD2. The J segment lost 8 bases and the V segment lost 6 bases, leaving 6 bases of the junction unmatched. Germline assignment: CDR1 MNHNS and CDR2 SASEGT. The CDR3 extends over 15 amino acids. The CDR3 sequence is CASSSGLAGGYEQFF. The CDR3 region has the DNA TGTGCCAGCAGCTCCGGACTAGCGGGGGGATATGAGCAGTTCTTC.

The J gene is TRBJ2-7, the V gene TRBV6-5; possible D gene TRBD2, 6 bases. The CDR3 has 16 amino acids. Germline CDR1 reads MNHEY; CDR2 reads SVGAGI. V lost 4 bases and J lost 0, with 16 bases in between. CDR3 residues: CASSFRQLGGSYEQYF. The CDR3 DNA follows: TGTGCCAGCAGTTTTAGACAGTTGGGAGGCTCCTACGAGCAGTACTTC.

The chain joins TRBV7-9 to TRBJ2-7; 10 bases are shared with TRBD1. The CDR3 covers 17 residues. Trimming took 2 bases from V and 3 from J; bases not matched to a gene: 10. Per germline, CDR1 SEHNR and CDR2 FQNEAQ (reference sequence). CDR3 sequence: CASSLSLPGTGVYEQYF. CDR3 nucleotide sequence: TGTGCCAGCAGCTTATCTCTACCCGGGACAGGGGTCTACGAGCAGTACTTC.

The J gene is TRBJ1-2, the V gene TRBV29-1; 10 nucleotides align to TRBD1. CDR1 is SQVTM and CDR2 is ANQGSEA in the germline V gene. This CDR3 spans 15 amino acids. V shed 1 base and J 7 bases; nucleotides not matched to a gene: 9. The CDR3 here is CSVEGVTGGFGGYTF. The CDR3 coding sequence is TGCAGCGTTGAAGGTGTGACAGGGGGCTTCGGTGGCTACACCTTC.

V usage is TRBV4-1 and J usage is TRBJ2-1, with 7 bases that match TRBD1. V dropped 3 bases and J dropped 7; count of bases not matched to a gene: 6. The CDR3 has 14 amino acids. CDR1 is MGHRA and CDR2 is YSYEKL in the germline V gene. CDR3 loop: CASSQFRGRNEQFF. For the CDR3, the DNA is TGCGCCAGCAGCCAGTTTAGGGGGCGGAATGAGCAGTTCTTC.

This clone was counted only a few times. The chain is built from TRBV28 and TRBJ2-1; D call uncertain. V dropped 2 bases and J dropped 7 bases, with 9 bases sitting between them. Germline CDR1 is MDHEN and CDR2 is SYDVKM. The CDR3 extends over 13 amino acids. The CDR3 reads CASSLISRNEQFF. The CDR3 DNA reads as TGTGCCAGCAGTTTAATTTCCAGGAATGAGCAGTTCTTC.

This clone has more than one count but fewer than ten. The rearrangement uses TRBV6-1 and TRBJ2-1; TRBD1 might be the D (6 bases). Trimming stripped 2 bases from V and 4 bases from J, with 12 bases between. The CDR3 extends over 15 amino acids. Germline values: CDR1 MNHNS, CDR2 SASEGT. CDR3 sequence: CASSELGQNYNEQFF. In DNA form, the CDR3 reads TGTGCCAGCAGTGAACTCGGACAGAATTACAATGAGCAGTTCTTC.

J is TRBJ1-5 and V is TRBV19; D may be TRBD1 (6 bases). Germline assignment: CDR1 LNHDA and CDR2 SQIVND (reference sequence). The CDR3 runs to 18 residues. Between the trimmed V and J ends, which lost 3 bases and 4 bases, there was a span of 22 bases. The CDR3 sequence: CASSMGWGDRSRNQPQHF. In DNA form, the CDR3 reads TGTGCCAGTAGTATGGGGTGGGGCGACAGGAGTCGTAATCAGCCCCAGCATTTT. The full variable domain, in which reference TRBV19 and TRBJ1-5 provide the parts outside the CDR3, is DGGITQSPKYLFRKEGQNVTLSCEQNLNHDAMYWYRQDPGQGLRLIYYSQIVNDFQKGDIAEGYSVSREKKESFPLTVTSAQKNPTAFYLCASSMGWGDRSRNQPQHFGDGTRLSIL.

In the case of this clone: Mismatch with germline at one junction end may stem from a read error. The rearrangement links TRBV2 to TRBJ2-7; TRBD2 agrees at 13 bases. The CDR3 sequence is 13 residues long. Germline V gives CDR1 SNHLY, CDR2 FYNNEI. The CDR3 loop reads CASGRTSGSFSPF. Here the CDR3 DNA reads TGTGCCAGCGGGCGGACTAGCGGGAGTTTTTCGCCTTTC.

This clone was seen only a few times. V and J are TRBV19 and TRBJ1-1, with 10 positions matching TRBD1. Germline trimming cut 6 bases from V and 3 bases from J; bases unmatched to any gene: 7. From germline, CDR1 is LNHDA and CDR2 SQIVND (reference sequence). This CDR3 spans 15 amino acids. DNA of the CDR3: TGTGCCAGTAGGCCGGCCGGGACAGGGGACACTGAAGCTTTCTTT. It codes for CASRPAGTGDTEAFF.

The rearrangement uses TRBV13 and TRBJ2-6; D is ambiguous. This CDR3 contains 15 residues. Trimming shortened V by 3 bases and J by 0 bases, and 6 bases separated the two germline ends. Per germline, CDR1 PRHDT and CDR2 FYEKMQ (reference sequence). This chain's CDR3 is CASSLDGSGANVLTF. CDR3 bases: TGTGCCAGCAGCTTGGACGGCTCTGGGGCCAACGTCCTGACTTTC.

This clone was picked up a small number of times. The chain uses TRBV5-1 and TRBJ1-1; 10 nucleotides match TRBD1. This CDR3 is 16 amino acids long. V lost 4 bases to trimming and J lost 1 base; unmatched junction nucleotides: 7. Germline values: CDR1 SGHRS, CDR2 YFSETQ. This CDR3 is CASSHGTGVRNTEAFF. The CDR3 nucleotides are TGCGCCAGCAGCCACGGGACAGGGGTCCGGAACACTGAAGCTTTCTTT.

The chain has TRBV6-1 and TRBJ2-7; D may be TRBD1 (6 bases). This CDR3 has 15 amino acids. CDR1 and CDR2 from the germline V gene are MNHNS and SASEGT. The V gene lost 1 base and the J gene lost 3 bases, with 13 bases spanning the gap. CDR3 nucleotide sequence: TGTGCCAGCAGTGAAGGGTCACAGGGACGCTACGAGCAGTACTTC. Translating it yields CASSEGSQGRYEQYF.

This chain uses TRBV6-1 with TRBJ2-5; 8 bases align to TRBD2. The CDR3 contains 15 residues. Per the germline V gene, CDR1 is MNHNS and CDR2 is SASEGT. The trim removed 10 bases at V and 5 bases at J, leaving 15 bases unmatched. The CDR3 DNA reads TGTGCCACCCTCAACCGGGGGGGAGGTTGGGAGACCCAGTACTTC. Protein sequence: CATLNRGGGWETQYF.

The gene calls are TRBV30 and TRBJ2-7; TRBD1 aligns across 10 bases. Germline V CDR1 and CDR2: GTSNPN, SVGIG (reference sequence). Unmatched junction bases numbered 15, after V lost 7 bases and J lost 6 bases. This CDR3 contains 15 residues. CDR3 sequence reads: CAFQIWGTGASEQYF. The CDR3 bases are TGTGCCTTCCAGATTTGGGGGACAGGGGCCTCCGAGCAGTACTTC.

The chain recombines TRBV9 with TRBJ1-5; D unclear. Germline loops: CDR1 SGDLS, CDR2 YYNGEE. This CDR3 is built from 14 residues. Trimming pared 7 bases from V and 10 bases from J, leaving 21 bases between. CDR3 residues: CASSTSGGRIPQHF. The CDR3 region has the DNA TGTGCCAGCTCGACTTCCGGTGGGCGTATTCCCCAGCATTTT.

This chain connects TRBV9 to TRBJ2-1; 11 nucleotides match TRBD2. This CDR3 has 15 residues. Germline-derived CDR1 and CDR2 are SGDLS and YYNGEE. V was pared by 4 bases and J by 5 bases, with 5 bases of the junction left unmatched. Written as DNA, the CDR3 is TGTGCCAGCAGCCCACTAGCGGGAGATAACAATGAGCAGTTCTTC. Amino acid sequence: CASSPLAGDNNEQFF.

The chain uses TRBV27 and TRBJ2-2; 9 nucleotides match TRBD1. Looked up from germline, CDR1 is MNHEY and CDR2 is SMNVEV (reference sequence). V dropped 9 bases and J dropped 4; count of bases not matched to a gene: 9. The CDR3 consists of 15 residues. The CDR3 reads CASSGQGLITGELFF. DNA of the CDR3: TGTGCCAGTTCCGGACAGGGGTTGATCACCGGGGAGCTGTTTTTT.

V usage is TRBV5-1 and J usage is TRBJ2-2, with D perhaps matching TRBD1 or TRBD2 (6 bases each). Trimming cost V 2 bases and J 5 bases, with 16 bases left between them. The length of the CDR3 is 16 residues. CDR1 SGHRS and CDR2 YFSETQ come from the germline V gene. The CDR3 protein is CASSFTAGHKTGELFF. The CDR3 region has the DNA TGCGCCAGCAGCTTTACCGCGGGACATAAGACCGGGGAGCTGTTTTTT.

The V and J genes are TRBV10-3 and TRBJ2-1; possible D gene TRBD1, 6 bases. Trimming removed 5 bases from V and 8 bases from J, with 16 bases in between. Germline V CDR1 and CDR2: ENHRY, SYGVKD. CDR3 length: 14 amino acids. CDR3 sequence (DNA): TGTGCCATCAGTCCCCGTGGGGGCTTCGATGAGCAGTTCTTC. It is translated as CAISPRGGFDEQFF.

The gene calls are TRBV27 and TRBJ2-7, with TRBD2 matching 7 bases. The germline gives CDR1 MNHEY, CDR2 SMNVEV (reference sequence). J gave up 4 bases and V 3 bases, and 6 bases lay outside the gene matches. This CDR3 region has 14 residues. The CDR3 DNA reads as TGTGCCAGCAGTTTGAGCGGGGCCGGATACGAGCAGTACTTC. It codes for CASSLSGAGYEQYF.

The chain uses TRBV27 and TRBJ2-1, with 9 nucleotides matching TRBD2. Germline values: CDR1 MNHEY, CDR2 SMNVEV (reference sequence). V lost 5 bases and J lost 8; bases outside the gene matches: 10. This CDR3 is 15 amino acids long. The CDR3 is CASSLSGGPLDEQFF. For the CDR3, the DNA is TGTGCCAGCAGTCTTAGCGGGGGACCCCTGGATGAGCAGTTCTTC.

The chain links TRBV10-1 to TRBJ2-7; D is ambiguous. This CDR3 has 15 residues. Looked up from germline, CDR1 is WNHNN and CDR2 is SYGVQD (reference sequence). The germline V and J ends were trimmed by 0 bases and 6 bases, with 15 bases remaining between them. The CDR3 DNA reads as TGCGCCAGCAGTGAGTCGATGACGGCTTCTACCGAGCAGTACTTC. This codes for CASSESMTASTEQYF.

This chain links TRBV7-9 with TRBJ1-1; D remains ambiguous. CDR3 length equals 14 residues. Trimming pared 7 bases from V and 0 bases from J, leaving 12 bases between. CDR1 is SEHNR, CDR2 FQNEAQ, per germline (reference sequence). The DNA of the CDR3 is TGTGCCAGCAACGCCGGGATCCTGAACACTGAAGCTTTCTTT. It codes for CASNAGILNTEAFF.

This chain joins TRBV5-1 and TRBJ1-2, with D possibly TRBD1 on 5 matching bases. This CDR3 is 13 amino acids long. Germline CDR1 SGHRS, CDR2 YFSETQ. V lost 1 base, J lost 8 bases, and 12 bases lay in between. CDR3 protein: CASSLFGGSGYTF. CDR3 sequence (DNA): TGCGCCAGCAGCTTGTTCGGGGGGAGCGGCTACACCTTC.

The CDR3 region is CASRWEGYGYTF. The DNA for the CDR3 is TGTGCCAGCAGATGGGAGGGATATGGCTACACCTTC. This chain joins TRBV2 and TRBJ1-2, with D unresolved. Germline V gives CDR1 SNHLY, CDR2 FYNNEI. This CDR3 spans 12 amino acids. With 6 bases removed from V and 5 bases from J, the gap between germline ends came to 10 bases.

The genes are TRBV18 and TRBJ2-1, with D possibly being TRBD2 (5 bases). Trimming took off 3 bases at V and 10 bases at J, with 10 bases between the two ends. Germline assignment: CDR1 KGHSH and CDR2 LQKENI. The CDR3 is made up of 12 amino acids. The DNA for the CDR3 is TGTGCCAGCTCACCGGACTTGTGGGAGCAGTTCTTC. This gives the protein CASSPDLWEQFF.

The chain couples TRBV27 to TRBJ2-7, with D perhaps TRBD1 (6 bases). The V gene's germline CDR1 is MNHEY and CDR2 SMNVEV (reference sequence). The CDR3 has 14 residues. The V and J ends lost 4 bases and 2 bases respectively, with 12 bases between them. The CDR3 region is CASSSNRVAYEQYF. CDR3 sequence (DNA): TGTGCCAGCAGTTCCAACAGGGTTGCCTACGAGCAGTACTTC.